This TCR beta chain was sequenced during a study of blood T cell repertoires in COVID-19. Study overall: From the United States, Italy and Spain came samples of acute and convalescent COVID-19. Nucleic acid was either cDNA or gDNA, and it came from T cells, B-cell-depleted T cells, or PBMCs.

Enrolment of Seattle patients took place during active infection, and they were followed longitudinally. Under the authors' procedure: Reference gene primer amplification gave estimated nucleated cell counts. TCRdb's table, derived via immunoSEQ multiplex PCR, lists solely in-frame clones and lacks some. D and trimming were read from the DNA, whereas the V and J calls and clone size are those reported in that table. This sample has some 300,000 clones, with around 90% found just once. The V gene lost 6 bases and the J gene lost 4 bases, with 19 bases spanning the gap. Germline loops: CDR1 MNHEY, CDR2 SVGAGI. This CDR3 region has 15 residues.

Sequences were obtained from peripheral blood. This TCR was recovered from a middle-aged woman with COVID-19, enrolled during active disease. The chain carries TRBV6-5 and TRBJ2-7; D might be TRBD1 (6 bases). The CDR3 sequence: CASRGVTGSYYEQYF. CDR3 DNA: TGTGCCAGCAGAGGAGTGACAGGTTCATATTACGAGCAGTACTTC.